Sequencing of this T cell receptor (beta chain) was carried out in a study of early T cells in non-severe SARS-CoV-2 infection. Study-wide background: Alpha and beta chains were unpaired, from unsorted whole-blood bulk RNA. Overall study results and limits: Anti-spike CD8 responses were favored by VDJdb matching, which missed private and CD4 specificities.

Each cDNA molecule carried a unique molecular identifier. Using its own MiXCR run on the 5' RACE reads, TCRdb lists one record per CDR3 protein. The table lists around 100,000 distinct CDR3 sequences, around 13% of them singletons. A remark on this clonotype: Antigen unknown.

The origin of this receptor is an adult who was a healthcare worker with PCR-confirmed SARS-CoV-2 infection or an uninfected control (not recorded which). The sequenced sample consisted of whole blood.

The CDR3 is CSAPEVARDNEQFF. In nucleotides, the CDR3 is TGCAGTGCCCCCGAGGTAGCGCGAGACAATGAGCAGTTCTTC. The V and J genes are TRBV20-1 and TRBJ2-1, with D perhaps matching TRBD2 (5 bases). The CDR3 covers 14 residues. V lost 6 bases, J lost 5 bases, and 17 bases lay in between. CDR1 and CDR2 from the germline V gene are DFQATT and SNEGSKA (reference sequence).